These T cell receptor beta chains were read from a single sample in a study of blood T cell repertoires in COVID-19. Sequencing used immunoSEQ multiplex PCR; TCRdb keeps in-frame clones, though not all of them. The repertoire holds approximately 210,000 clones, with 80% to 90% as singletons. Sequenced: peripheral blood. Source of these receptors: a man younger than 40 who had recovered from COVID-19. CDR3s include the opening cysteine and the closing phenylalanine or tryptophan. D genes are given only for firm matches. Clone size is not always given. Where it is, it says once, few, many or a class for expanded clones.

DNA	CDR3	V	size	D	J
TGTGCCAGCAGCTTGACGACTAGCCCGCGGGAGACCCAGTACTTC	CASSLTTSPRETQYF	TRBV7-2	.	TRBD2	TRBJ2-5
TGCGCCAGCATGGGGGGAGGGGACGTCACCGGGGAGCTGTTTTTT	CASMGGGDVTGELFF	TRBV23-1	once	TRBD2	TRBJ2-2
TGTGCCAGCTCACCAGCGACAGGGGGCGGGAATTCACCCCTCCACTTT	CASSPATGGGNSPLHF	TRBV18	.	TRBD1	TRBJ1-6
TGTGCCAGCAGTTACTACTTGGACAGTCGAAACATTCAGTACTTC	CASSYYLDSRNIQYF	TRBV6-2/TRBV6-3	.	.	TRBJ2-4
TGCGCCAGCAGCTTGGAGGGGGCAGGGGCCCGGAACGAGCAGTACTTC	CASSLEGAGARNEQYF	TRBV5-1	few	TRBD1	TRBJ2-7
TGTGCCAGCAGCCCTCTTGGGAGGGACGAGCAGTACTTC	CASSPLGRDEQYF	TRBV11-2	few	TRBD2	TRBJ2-7
TGTGCCAGTCAGGGGTTCCGGAACACTGAAGCTTTCTTT	CASQGFRNTEAFF	TRBV2	.	.	TRBJ1-1
TGTGCCAGCTTTGCCGGGACAGGGAAAAACGAGCAGTACTTC	CASFAGTGKNEQYF	TRBV5-4	.	TRBD1	TRBJ2-7
TGCGCCAGCAGCGTAAACACCGGGACACGTGGGCCAGATACGCAGTATTTT	CASSVNTGTRGPDTQYF	TRBV4-1	.	.	TRBJ2-3
TGTGCCAGCAGCTCGGGGGTTGCCTATGGCTACACCTTC	CASSSGVAYGYTF	TRBV7-2	few	.	TRBJ1-2
TGTGCCAGCAGCGTAGGGACAGGGAATCCCAATCAGCCCCAGCATTTT	CASSVGTGNPNQPQHF	TRBV9	.	TRBD1	TRBJ1-5
TGTGCCAGCAGCCAAGAGGACAGGGCTTGGGTCTCCGGAAACACCATATATTTT	CASSQEDRAWVSGNTIYF	TRBV3-1/TRBV3-2	.	TRBD1	TRBJ1-3
TGTGCCATCAGTGGGACAGGGGCCTTTTACAATGAGCAGTTCTTC	CAISGTGAFYNEQFF	TRBV10-3	.	TRBD1	TRBJ2-1
TGTGCCACCAGTGACCCTACGCAGGGGCAAGAGTATGGCTACACCTTC	CATSDPTQGQEYGYTF	TRBV24-1	.	.	TRBJ1-2
TGCAGCGCCCGGGACAGGGGAACTGAAGCTTTCTTT	CSARDRGTEAFF	TRBV29-1	.	TRBD1	TRBJ1-1
TGCGCCAGCAGTGAGTCCGGGACAGGGGAATCGGATACGCAGTATTTT	CASSESGTGESDTQYF	TRBV10-1	.	TRBD1	TRBJ2-3
TGCGCCAGCAGCTCAGGGTCGAACACTGAAGCTTTCTTT	CASSSGSNTEAFF	TRBV5-1	.	.	TRBJ1-1
TGTGCCAGCAGCCCCGACAGGGGAGGCGAGCAGTACTTC	CASSPDRGGEQYF	TRBV5-4	.	TRBD1	TRBJ2-7
TGTGCCAGCAGCGGCGGCCTCTCCTACGAGCAGTACTTC	CASSGGLSYEQYF	TRBV9	.	.	TRBJ2-7
TGCGCCAGCAGCGCGGGACAGACCGGGGAGCTGTTTTTT	CASSAGQTGELFF	TRBV5-1	.	.	TRBJ2-2
TGTGCCTGGAGCTCACAGGGCGCCTATGGCTACACCTTC	CAWSSQGAYGYTF	TRBV30	.	.	TRBJ1-2
TGTGCCAGCAGTTTTATATCGGGACAAGTTGTTTACGAGCAGTACTTC	CASSFISGQVVYEQYF	TRBV27	.	.	TRBJ2-7
TGTGCCAGCAGCCCCCCCCTTAGTACCTCCTACAATGAGCAGTTCTTC	CASSPPLSTSYNEQFF	TRBV16	once	.	TRBJ2-1
TGTGCCAGCAGTGAATCACAGGGGATGAGGGCCAACGTCCTGACTTTC	CASSESQGMRANVLTF	TRBV25-1	.	TRBD1	TRBJ2-6
TGCGCCAGCAGCCCGAACCAGGGCTACGAGCAGTACTTC	CASSPNQGYEQYF	TRBV5-1	.	.	TRBJ2-7
TGTGCCAGCAGTTTTGAGGGGGGGTCCTACGAGCAGTACTTC	CASSFEGGSYEQYF	TRBV27	.	.	TRBJ2-7
TGTGCCACCAGTGAGGCAGGCCAAGGCAATCAGCCCCAGCATTTT	CATSEAGQGNQPQHF	TRBV24-1	.	.	TRBJ1-5
TGTGCCAGCAGCCGAGGACATAGTTCAGTTAACGAGCAGTTCTTC	CASSRGHSSVNEQFF	TRBV11-2	.	.	TRBJ2-1
TGTGCCACCTCCCCCAGGACTAGCGGGGCTCTGGAAGGGACCCAGTACTTC	CATSPRTSGALEGTQYF	TRBV24-1	once	TRBD2	TRBJ2-5
TGCGCCAGCAGCTCAACGGGGGGCGGTACCGGGGAGCTGTTTTTT	CASSSTGGGTGELFF	TRBV5-1	few	.	TRBJ2-2
TGTGCCAGCAGCAAAACGAGGGCCACGGGACAAAAGGTCCCTGAAGCTTTCTTT	CASSKTRATGQKVPEAFF	TRBV21-1	.	.	TRBJ1-1
TGTGCCAGCAGGTTGACAGGGTCAGGGCAGCCCCAGCATTTT	CASRLTGSGQPQHF	TRBV27	.	TRBD1	TRBJ1-5
TGTGCCAGCAGGGATAGCGGGGGCCAAGAGACCCAGTACTTC	CASRDSGGQETQYF	TRBV6-5	.	TRBD2	TRBJ2-5
TGTGCCAGCAGGCAGGGTCCGGAAAATTCACCCCTCCACTTT	CASRQGPENSPLHF	TRBV6-5	.	.	TRBJ1-6
TGTGCCAGCAGCGTTAGACAGCCAGCTAACTATGGCTACACCTTC	CASSVRQPANYGYTF	TRBV5-5	.	.	TRBJ1-2
TGTGCCATTGGGGGACTAGCGGGGCCCTTGGGCGAGCAGTACTTC	CAIGGLAGPLGEQYF	TRBV27	once	TRBD2	TRBJ2-7
TGTGCCAGCAGCCCTCGTAGCGGGGGGGCCCACGAGCAGTACTTC	CASSPRSGGAHEQYF	TRBV11-3	once	TRBD2	TRBJ2-7
TGTGCCAGCAGTTACTCGAGGGCCTCCTATAATTCACCCCTCCACTTT	CASSYSRASYNSPLHF	TRBV6-5	.	.	TRBJ1-6
TGTGCCAGCAGCTCCGCGGGCAGAGGTCCAGAGACCCAGTACTTC	CASSSAGRGPETQYF	TRBV6-2/TRBV6-3	.	.	TRBJ2-5
TGTGCCAGCATCCGATCGACAGGGGAAAACTATGGCTACACCTTC	CASIRSTGENYGYTF	TRBV6-5	once	TRBD1	TRBJ1-2
TGCAGCGTTGAAACTGCGGCCAGGGAGCTGTTTTTT	CSVETAARELFF	TRBV29-1	.	.	TRBJ2-2
TGTGCCAGCAGTTTAGTCCTATCCTCAGAGCAGTACTTC	CASSLVLSSEQYF	TRBV12-3/TRBV12-4	once	.	TRBJ2-7
TGTGCCAGCAGCTTGCTTGGGCTAGCGGGGGGGCATGAGCAGTTCTTC	CASSLLGLAGGHEQFF	TRBV7-2	few	TRBD2	TRBJ2-1
TGTGCCAGCAGCTTGCAACGGGGGAGTGACACTGAAGCTTTCTTT	CASSLQRGSDTEAFF	TRBV7-2	once	.	TRBJ1-1
TGCGCCAGCAGCCGACCTCGGGGGACTAGCGGGATTTACGAGCAGTACTTC	CASSRPRGTSGIYEQYF	TRBV5-1	.	TRBD2	TRBJ2-7
TGTGCCATCAGTGAGCGGGGTGGGGGGAGCGCAGATACGCAGTATTTT	CAISERGGGSADTQYF	TRBV10-3	.	.	TRBJ2-3
TGTGCCAGCAGTCCGGGACAGGGTCATCAGCCCCAGCATTTT	CASSPGQGHQPQHF	TRBV2	.	TRBD1	TRBJ1-5
TGCGCCAGCACGGAGGGTGCCAGCACAGATACGCAGTATTTT	CASTEGASTDTQYF	TRBV5-1	once	.	TRBJ2-3
TGTGCCAGCAGCCAACCGGGACAGGGGATCTACGAGCAGTACTTC	CASSQPGQGIYEQYF	TRBV4-2	.	TRBD1	TRBJ2-7
TGTGCCAGCAGTTATTCCCAAACAGGCCGCAGGGGGACCCAGTACTTC	CASSYSQTGRRGTQYF	TRBV6-2/TRBV6-3	.	.	TRBJ2-5
TGTGCCAGCAGCTTAACCCCTCCCGCAAACGGGCAGCCCCAGCATTTT	CASSLTPPANGQPQHF	TRBV7-2	few	.	TRBJ1-5
TGTGCCAGTACCCCACGCCGCTGGGCTGACTATGGCTACACCTTC	CASTPRRWADYGYTF	TRBV19	once	.	TRBJ1-2